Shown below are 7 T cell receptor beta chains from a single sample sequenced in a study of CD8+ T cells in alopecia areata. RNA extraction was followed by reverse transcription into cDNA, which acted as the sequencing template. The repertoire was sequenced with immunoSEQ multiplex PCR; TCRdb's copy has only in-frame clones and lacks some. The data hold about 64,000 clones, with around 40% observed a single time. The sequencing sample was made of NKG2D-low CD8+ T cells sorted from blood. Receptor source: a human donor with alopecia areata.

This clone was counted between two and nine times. The CDR3 DNA is TGCGCCAGCAGCCAAGTTAATCGGGACGTAGATACGCAGTATTTT. Protein product: CASSQVNRDVDTQYF. The J gene is TRBJ2-3, the V gene TRBV4-1; D may correspond to TRBD1 or TRBD2 (5 bases each). The CDR3 is 15 amino acids. Germline values: CDR1 MGHRA, CDR2 YSYEKL. Trimming cost V 1 base and J 5 bases, with 13 bases left between them.

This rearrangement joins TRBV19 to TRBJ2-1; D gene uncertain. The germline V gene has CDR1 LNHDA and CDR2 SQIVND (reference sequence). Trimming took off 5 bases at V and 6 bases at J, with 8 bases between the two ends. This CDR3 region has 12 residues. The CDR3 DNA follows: TGTGCCAGTAGTCGGTCGGGCAATGAGCAGTTCTTC. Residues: CASSRSGNEQFF.

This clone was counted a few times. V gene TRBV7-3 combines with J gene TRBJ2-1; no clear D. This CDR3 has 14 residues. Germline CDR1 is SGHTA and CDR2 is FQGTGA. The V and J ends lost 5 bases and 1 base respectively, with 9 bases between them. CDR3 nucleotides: TGTGCCAGCAGCCCACAAGGTTCCTACAATGAGCAGTTCTTC. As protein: CASSPQGSYNEQFF. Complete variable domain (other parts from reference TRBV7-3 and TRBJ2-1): GAGVSQTPSNKVTEKGKYVELRCDPISGHTALYWYRQSLGQGPEFLIYFQGTGAADDSGLPNDRFFAVRPEGSVSTLKIQRTERGDSAVYLCASSPQGSYNEQFFGPGTRLTVL.

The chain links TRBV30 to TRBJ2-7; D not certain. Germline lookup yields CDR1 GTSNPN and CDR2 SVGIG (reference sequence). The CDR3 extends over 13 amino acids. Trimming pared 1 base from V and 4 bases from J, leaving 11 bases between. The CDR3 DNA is TGTGCCTGGAGTGCGGCAGTCCAATACGAGCAGTACTTC. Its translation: CAWSAAVQYEQYF.

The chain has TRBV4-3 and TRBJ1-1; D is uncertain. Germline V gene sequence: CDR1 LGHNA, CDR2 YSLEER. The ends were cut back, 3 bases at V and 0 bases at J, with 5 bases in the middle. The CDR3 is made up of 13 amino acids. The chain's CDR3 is CASSQWMNTEAFF. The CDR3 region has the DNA TGCGCCAGCAGCCAGTGGATGAACACTGAAGCTTTCTTT.

The CDR3 sequence: CASMGSPLGGDTQYF. CDR3 DNA: TGTGCCAGCATGGGTTCTCCCCTCGGAGGAGATACGCAGTATTTT. The chain uses TRBV9 and TRBJ2-3, with D possibly TRBD2 on 5 matching bases. The V end was cut by 6 bases, the J end by 5 bases, with 19 bases between. Germline loops: CDR1 SGDLS, CDR2 YYNGEE. This CDR3 is built from 15 residues.

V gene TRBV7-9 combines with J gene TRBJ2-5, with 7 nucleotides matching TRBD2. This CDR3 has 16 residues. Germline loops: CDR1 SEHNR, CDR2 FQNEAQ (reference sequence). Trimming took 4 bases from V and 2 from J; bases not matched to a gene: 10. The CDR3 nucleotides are TGTGCCAGCAGCTCCCCGGGGGAGGGACGGCAAGAGACCCAGTACTTC. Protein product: CASSSPGEGRQETQYF.